These T cell receptor beta chains were read from a single sample in a study of T-cell reconstitution after alpha-beta-depleted transplantation in children. Each CDR3 protein gets one entry after TCRdb re-called the PCR reads with MiXCR. The table lists around 600,000 distinct CDR3 sequences, roughly a tenth of them singletons, with less than 5% in the top ten. The material sequenced was PBMCs from the stem cell graft donor, taken from the stem cell graft. The receptor source for this set is a human donor who donated a stem cell graft to a child with acute myeloid leukemia. Each CDR3 is given with its conserved first and last residue. A D gene is named only where the DNA matches it firmly.

TRBV20-1 | TRBD1 | CSAGRDRGDTDTQYF
TRBV29-1 | - | CSVLGDHEKLFF
TRBV29-1 | - | CSYGLLGTETQYF
TRBV11-2 | TRBD2 | CASSPGGGWRGEQYF
TRBV20-1 | TRBD1 | CSATRQGARAGEQYF
TRBV7-2 | - | CATSRTGLNYEQYF
TRBV6-2/TRBV6-3 | - | CAARGYLVTEAFF
TRBV11-2 | - | CASSLDPPWDSRAYEQYF
TRBV15 | - | CATSRDFTDTQYF
TRBV20-1 | - | CSASAGPSTDTQYF
TRBV6-1 | TRBD1 | CANSPFWDSDQPQHF
TRBV20-1 | TRBD2 | CSAFSGRAGQKYNEQFF
TRBV6-1 | TRBD1 | CASRRGTGGTDTQYF
TRBV11-2 | - | CASSLGSEAQYF
TRBV20-1 | - | CSAETGRSFSGANVLTF
TRBV7-2 | - | CASSLIDRSYNEQFF
TRBV13 | TRBD2 | CASSRYARTSGRAAYNEQFF
TRBV20-1 | TRBD2 | CSAPQAGVYEQYF
TRBV19 | - | CASSISLRYTEAFF
TRBV4-2 | - | CASSQDQVLSGELFF
TRBV12-3/TRBV12-4 | - | CASRPAGVNTGELFF
TRBV20-1 | - | CSALARESSYNEQFF
TRBV4-3 | - | CASSRNRVDTQYF
TRBV7-9 | TRBD2 | CASSLASGRETQYF
TRBV3-1 | TRBD2 | CASSLRTSGRVSSYEQYF
TRBV5-5 | - | CASSAPDIYYGYTF
TRBV7-9 | - | CASFGGGETQYF
TRBV29-1 | - | CSTTGGLNEQFF
TRBV20-1 | - | CSAVGSGTYNEQFF
TRBV7-9 | TRBD1 | CASSVGTGLNQPQHF
TRBV28 | - | CASSSPGRDTQYF
TRBV6-1 | - | CASRTGGKGEQFF
TRBV5-1 | - | CASSLAAGAEETQYF
TRBV4-1 | TRBD2 | CASSETGTSRSEQYF
TRBV7-2 | - | CASSLASLAQSGEQYF
TRBV27 | TRBD1 | CASVPRGQAKPYEQYF
TRBV29-1 | TRBD1 | CSVAGQENIQYF
TRBV18 | - | CASSPPTTVYGYTF
TRBV5-1 | TRBD2 | CASSLATSGWYEQYF
TRBV3-1 | - | CASTRGEGENTGELFF
TRBV12-3/TRBV12-4 | - | CASRMAGSYNEQFF
TRBV6-2/TRBV6-3 | - | CASSYLYDEQYF